The clone carrying this TCR beta chain was seen a handful of times. Its specificity is unknown. The sorted Tregs were CD4+CD25+CD127-/low cells. Study-wide results and limits: Tumor memory CD4+ T cell TCR gene usage was found to cluster with blood and lymph node memory CD4+ cells and with lymph node naive CD4+ cells.

Germline values: CDR1 MNHEY, CDR2 SVGEGT. The CDR3 covers 12 residues. V was cut by 6 bases and J by 7 bases, with 10 bases left in between. Constant-region reverse primers amplified full-length variable regions, followed by semi-nested Nested Universal Primer A PCR. TCRdb re-called the 5' RACE reads through MiXCR, storing one row per CDR3 protein. The sample includes under 65,000 distinct CDR3 sequences, less than 25% of them seen just once. This chain uses TRBV6-2 or TRBV6-3 with TRBJ2-1, with a weak D call TRBD1 (7 bases). The sequence was collected from a female donor with breast cancer. Sequencing was carried out using tumor-infiltrating Tregs sorted from the breast tumor. The CDR3 DNA sequence: TGTGCCAGCAGACAGGGGAGGAATGAGCAGTTCTTC. Protein sequence: CASRQGRNEQFF.